Given below is one T cell receptor beta chain in context. A library of TCRbeta sequences, prepared with unique molecular identifiers, was generated. TCRdb itself ran the PCR reads through MiXCR, one entry per CDR3 protein. Of around 500,000 distinct CDR3 sequences listed, under 30% are singletons. The CDR3 sequence is 11 residues long. The V and J ends lost 0 bases and 8 bases respectively, with 7 bases between them. CDR1 is DFQATT, CDR2 SNEGSKA, per germline (reference sequence). This sample is drawn from a study of T-cell reconstitution after alpha-beta-depleted transplantation in children. The source material was PBMCs, mostly from graft donor cells, sampled 360 days after TCRalphabeta/CD19-depleted stem cell transplant. This TCR came from a boy in the first two years of life who had a stem cell transplant for acute myeloid leukemia, so the T cells may come from the graft donor. The chain links TRBV20-1 to TRBJ1-2; D gene ambiguous. The CDR3 loop reads CSARDPAGYTF. The CDR3 nucleotides read TGCAGTGCTAGAGACCCGGCAGGCTACACCTTC.